This T cell receptor (beta chain) was sequenced during a study of blood T cell repertoires in COVID-19. On the study more broadly: COVID-19 samples collected from the United States, Italy and Spain covered acute and convalescent phases. The cDNA or gDNA used as material had been derived from T cells, B-cell-depleted T cells, or PBMCs.

Per germline, CDR1 SGHRS and CDR2 YFSETQ. The CDR3 extends over 16 amino acids. The V end was cut by 0 bases, the J end by 5 bases, with 17 bases between. Generated by immunoSEQ multiplex PCR, the TCRdb table keeps only in-frame clones and is missing some. The sample holds 330,000 or so clones; about nine tenths are singletons and the top ten take 0.95% to 1.1%. This TCR was sampled from a woman aged 25-40 years who had been exposed to COVID-19. Specimen: PBMCs or T cells enriched from blood (not recorded which). This chain connects TRBV5-1 to TRBJ1-1; D is uncertain. The CDR3 loop reads CASSLASRGGITEAFF. The CDR3 DNA is TGCGCCAGCAGCTTGGCCTCTCGGGGAGGTATAACTGAAGCTTTCTTT.